Presented here are 29 T cell receptor beta chains from one specimen sequenced in a study of blood T cells in healthy people across ages. Next came a second PCR, run for about 7 to 11 cycles, which used a sample-barcoded 5' primer along with a J-beta primer mix. TCRdb used MiXCR to reprocess the 5' RACE reads, holding one entry per CDR3 protein. The sample holds around 580,000 distinct CDR3 sequences, around 50% seen once. The sample comprised blood. These receptors were obtained from an elderly man in good health.

With respect to this clonotype: Given a much more abundant clone one base away, this may be a read error. V usage is TRBV7-9 and J usage is TRBJ2-5, with no clear D. The DNA matches TRBJ2-7 better at its end, which makes the J call doubtful. The CDR3 extends over 12 amino acids. The germline gives CDR1 SEHNR, CDR2 FQNEAQ (reference sequence). The CDR3 sequence is CASSSYSHEQYF. CDR3 nucleotides: TGTGCCAGCAGCTCGTATAGCCACGAGCAGTACTTC.

The chain has TRBV5-6 and TRBJ1-4, with 7 bases matching TRBD1. The V gene end was trimmed by 4 bases and the J gene end by 0 bases; junction bases not matched to a gene: 9. Looked up from germline, CDR1 is SGHDT and CDR2 is YYEEEE. This CDR3 region has 17 residues. The CDR3, as DNA: TGTGCCAGCAGCGGAACTGAGACAGGGACAACTAATGAAAAACTGTTTTTT. Translation: CASSGTETGTTNEKLFF.

The chain has TRBV7-2 and TRBJ2-1, with 12 bases that match TRBD2. CDR1 and CDR2 from the germline V gene are SGHTA and FQGNSA. Unmatched junction bases numbered 2, after V lost 5 bases and J lost 3 bases. The CDR3 extends over 15 amino acids. CDR3 loop: CASSRTSGNYNEQFF. In nucleotides, the CDR3 is TGTGCCAGCAGCCGGACTAGCGGGAACTACAATGAGCAGTTCTTC. Combining the CDR3 with reference TRBV7-2 and TRBJ2-1 gives the whole variable domain GAGVSQSPSNKVTEKGKDVELRCDPISGHTALYWYRQSLGQGLEFLIYFQGNSAPDKSGLPSDRFSAERTGGSVSTLTIQRTQQEDSAVYLCASSRTSGNYNEQFFGPGTRLTVL.

The chain links TRBV7-9 to TRBJ1-6; D not certain. V lost 1 base and J 6 bases, leaving 7 bases between the germline ends. Germline V lookup: CDR1 SEHNR, CDR2 FQNEAQ (reference sequence). The CDR3 extends over 14 amino acids. The CDR3 nucleotides are TGTGCCAGCAGCTTAGGGCCAGCTAATTCACCCCTCCACTTT. Its translation is CASSLGPANSPLHF.

This clonotype has more than one count but fewer than ten. This chain connects TRBV6-5 to TRBJ2-2; 9 positions agree with TRBD1. Germline lookup yields CDR1 MNHEY and CDR2 SVGAGI. V shed 6 bases and J 12 bases; nucleotides not matched to a gene: 14. This CDR3 is 15 amino acids long. This chain's CDR3 is CASSGETGGTEKLFF. The CDR3 nucleotides are TGTGCCAGCAGCGGGGAGACAGGGGGAACTGAAAAGCTGTTTTTT.

The chain links TRBV14 to TRBJ2-7; TRBD2 matches 8 bases. The CDR3 extends over 15 amino acids. Germline CDR1 SGHDN, CDR2 FVKESK. Trimming cost V 4 bases and J 2 bases; bases outside gene matches: 7. CDR3 in DNA: TGTGCCAGCAGCCGTCTTAGCGGGACCACCTACGAGCAGTACTTC. Its protein is CASSRLSGTTYEQYF.

The rearrangement links TRBV24-1 to TRBJ2-7; the D gene is possibly TRBD2 (5 bases). The V gene lost 10 bases and the J gene lost 6 bases, with 21 bases spanning the gap. Germline CDR1 reads KGHDR; CDR2 reads SFDVKD. The CDR3 is 14 residues long. CDR3 sequence (DNA): TGTGCCACTTCTCCGGGCCCGGGGAACTGCGAGCAGTACTTC. This gives the protein CATSPGPGNCEQYF.

The chain is built from TRBV7-2 and TRBJ1-1, with 7 positions matching TRBD1. Trimming removed 4 bases from V and 7 bases from J; junction bases left unmatched: 3. Germline CDR1 is SGHTA and CDR2 is FQGNSA. CDR3 length: 12 amino acids. CDR3 in amino acids: CASSSDRVEAFF. DNA for the CDR3: TGTGCCAGCAGCTCCGACAGGGTTGAAGCTTTCTTT.

The CDR3 here is CASSVNTGTGGTEQFF. The CDR3, as DNA: TGTGCCAGCAGCGTCAACACCGGGACAGGGGGCACTGAGCAGTTCTTC. This sequence joins TRBV9 and TRBJ2-1; 12 nucleotides line up with TRBD1. CDR1 SGDLS and CDR2 YYNGEE come from the germline V gene. J lost 9 bases, V lost 2 bases, and 9 bases had no gene match. The CDR3 is made up of 16 amino acids.

For this clonotype: This clone may be a read error of a much larger clone one base away. The chain is built from TRBV6-5 and TRBJ2-1; 13 bases are a match to TRBD2. Germline V gene data show CDR1 as MNHEY and CDR2 as SVGAGI. The CDR3 totals 16 residues. The CDR3: CTSSNLLAGGYNEQFF. DNA of the CDR3: TGTACCAGCAGTAACCTACTAGCGGGAGGGTACAATGAGCAGTTCTTC.

In its sample, this clonotype was seen many times. This chain uses TRBV6-6 with TRBJ1-5, with 10 bases matching TRBD1. CDR1 is MNHNY, CDR2 SVGAGI, per germline (reference sequence). The CDR3 length is 16 residues. V trimming: 8 bases; J trimming: 5 bases; junction bases outside the gene matches: 12. The CDR3 loop is CASGPLGTGADQPQHF. CDR3 DNA sequence: TGTGCCAGCGGACCCCTGGGGACAGGGGCGGATCAGCCCCAGCATTTT.

This clonotype was found a few times. The chain joins TRBV3-1 to TRBJ2-7; no definite D call. The CDR3 is 14 amino acids. Per the germline V gene, CDR1 is LGHDT and CDR2 is YNNKEL (reference sequence). V was clipped by 4 bases and J by 3 bases, with 13 bases between them. For the CDR3, the DNA is TGTGCCAGCAGCCCCAATGGGGTGTTCTACGAGCAGTACTTC. It yields the protein CASSPNGVFYEQYF.

The chain is built from TRBV24-1 and TRBJ1-3; D unclear. The CDR3 sequence is 15 residues long. Germline V gives CDR1 KGHDR, CDR2 SFDVKD. Between the trimmed V and J ends, which lost 5 bases and 0 bases, there was a span of 10 bases. CDR3 nucleotide sequence: TGTGCCACCAGTGTACGGCCGAACTCTGGAAACACCATATATTTT. This sequence encodes CATSVRPNSGNTIYF.

In regard to this clonotype: A much larger clone lies one base from this, so it may be a read error. The chain joins TRBV20-1 to TRBJ2-7; 9 bases are a match to TRBD1. Germline V gene sequence: CDR1 DFQATT, CDR2 SNEGSKA (reference sequence). There are 13 residues in the CDR3. The trim removed 5 bases at V and 10 bases at J, leaving 12 bases unmatched. This chain's CDR3 is CSAATNYRGQQYF. In DNA form, the CDR3 reads TGCAGTGCTGCGACGAATTACAGGGGGCAACAGTACTTC.

This chain connects TRBV9 to TRBJ2-6; possible D gene TRBD1, 5 bases. The CDR3 spans 15 residues. V was trimmed by 4 bases and J by 4 bases, leaving 12 bases between them. Looked up from germline, CDR1 is SGDLS and CDR2 is YYNGEE. The CDR3 is CASSSRASGANVLTF. CDR3 nucleotide sequence: TGTGCCAGCAGCAGCAGGGCCTCCGGGGCCAACGTCCTGACTTTC.

This clonotype was recorded at least ten times. The gene calls are TRBV6-2 or TRBV6-3 and TRBJ2-1; D ambiguous. Trimming shortened V by 4 bases and J by 0 bases, and 7 bases separated the two germline ends. Germline CDR1 is MNHEY and CDR2 is SVGEGT. The CDR3 extends over 14 amino acids. DNA for the CDR3: TGTGCCAGCAGTTCCTCGGACTCCTACAATGAGCAGTTCTTC. This translates into CASSSSDSYNEQFF.

The V gene is TRBV20-1, the J gene TRBJ2-7; TRBD1 might be the D (5 bases). This CDR3 contains 12 residues. Trimming took 1 base from V and 2 from J, leaving 6 bases between them. Per the germline V gene, CDR1 is DFQATT and CDR2 is SNEGSKA (reference sequence). The CDR3 here is CSARAGPYEQYF. The CDR3 DNA follows: TGCAGTGCTAGAGCAGGGCCCTACGAGCAGTACTTC.

This chain connects TRBV6-2 or TRBV6-3 to TRBJ2-7; D perhaps matches TRBD1 (6 bases). Germline loops: CDR1 MNHEY, CDR2 SVGEGT. The CDR3 runs to 15 residues. V was cut by 6 bases and J by 2 bases, with 17 bases left in between. The DNA for the CDR3 is TGTGCCAGCAGCCGCCTCCAGACAGGCGCCTACGAGCAGTACTTC. Protein: CASSRLQTGAYEQYF.

In this sample, this clonotype turned up once. One end of the junction does not line up with germline, which may come from a read error. The chain joins TRBV9 to TRBJ2-1, with 11 bases that match TRBD2. Germline-derived CDR1 and CDR2 are SGDLS and YYNGEE. CDR3 length equals 16 residues. The CDR3 DNA follows: TGTGCCAGCAGCGTAGTCCCTAGCGGGAGGTTCAATGAGCGGTTCTTC. Protein: CASSVVPSGRFNERFF.

Note on this clonotype: A much larger clone lies one base from this, so it may be a read error. This chain links TRBV7-7 with TRBJ2-3, with D possibly called TRBD1 or TRBD2 (5 bases each). From germline, CDR1 is SSHAT and CDR2 FNYEAQ (reference sequence). The CDR3 is 15 amino acids. The CDR3 here is CASSLGTLSGDTQYF. The CDR3 coding sequence is TGTGCTAGCAGCTTGGGGACGTTATCCGGAGATACGCAGTATTTT.

This clonotype was seen a single time. The J gene is TRBJ1-2, the V gene TRBV4-1, with no clear D. The germline V gene has CDR1 MGHRA and CDR2 YSYEKL. Trimming cost V 4 bases and J 4 bases, with 16 bases left between them. The CDR3 loop spans 15 amino acids. DNA of the CDR3: TGCGCCAGCAGCCCCTCCTCTGGGCAAAGCTATGGCTACACCTTC. Its protein product is CASSPSSGQSYGYTF.

CDR3 in amino acids: CASSLGQGARYYEQYF. The DNA for the CDR3 is TGTGCCAGCAGTTTAGGCCAGGGGGCTAGGTACTACGAGCAGTACTTC. V is TRBV28 and J is TRBJ2-5; 8 bases line up with TRBD1. The DNA end is more similar to TRBJ2-7, so the J call may be wrong. The CDR3 is 16 amino acids. Looked up from germline, CDR1 is MDHEN and CDR2 is SYDVKM.

The table lists this clonotype with a few counts. This clone may be a read error of a much larger clone one base away. J is TRBJ2-5 and V is TRBV6-6; 8 bases map to TRBD2. V lost 5 bases, J lost 11 bases, and 19 bases stayed unmatched. The length of the CDR3 is 16 residues. Germline CDR1 reads MNHNY; CDR2 reads SVGAGI (reference sequence). CDR3 amino acids: CASSTFTSGSYNEQYF. The CDR3 bases are TGTGCCAGCAGTACCTTCACTAGCGGCAGCTACAATGAGCAGTACTTC.

The chain has TRBV28 and TRBJ2-5; no definite D call. The J call is doubtful: the DNA matches TRBJ2-7 better. CDR3 length: 11 residues. The germline V gene has CDR1 MDHEN and CDR2 SYDVKM. The CDR3 sequence: CASMSDLEQYF. The CDR3 nucleotides read TGTGCCAGCATGAGCGATCTCGAGCAGTACTTC.

This clonotype was recorded once. The V gene is TRBV6-2 or TRBV6-3, the J gene TRBJ2-1, with D unresolved. The CDR3 runs to 10 residues. Per germline, CDR1 MNHEY and CDR2 SVGEGT. Trimming stripped 5 bases from V and 10 bases from J, with 6 bases between. The CDR3 reads CASSPPEQFF. As DNA, the CDR3 is TGTGCCAGCAGTCCTCCCGAGCAGTTCTTC.

A single count supports this clonotype. This chain uses TRBV9 with TRBJ2-3; TRBD2 agrees at 8 bases. There are 16 residues in the CDR3. J was trimmed by 2 bases and V by 0 bases; bases with no gene match: 5. The germline CDR1 and CDR2 sequences are SGDLS and YYNGEE. The CDR3 is CASSVEAGENTDTQYF. For the CDR3, the DNA is TGTGCCAGCAGCGTAGAAGCGGGGGAAAACACAGATACGCAGTATTTT. The full variable domain, in which reference TRBV9 and TRBJ2-3 provide the parts outside the CDR3, is DSGVTQTPKHLITATGQRVTLRCSPRSGDLSVYWYQQSLDQGLQFLIQYYNGEERAKGNILERFSAQQFPDLHSELNLSSLELGDSALYFCASSVEAGENTDTQYFGPGTRLTVL.

This clonotype was detected only a few times. The chain is built from TRBV2 and TRBJ2-7; D tentatively reads TRBD1 or TRBD2 (5 bases each). This CDR3 spans 16 amino acids. Per germline, CDR1 SNHLY and CDR2 FYNNEI. V was pared by 8 bases and J by 2 bases, with 22 bases between. CDR3 DNA: TGTGCCAGCCGTAGGAACGTATGGGACCCAGCCTACGAGCAGTACTTC. Amino acids: CASRRNVWDPAYEQYF. Full variable domain (missing parts from reference TRBV2 and TRBJ2-7): EPEVTQTPSHQVTQMGQEVILRCVPISNHLYFYWYRQILGQKVEFLVSFYNNEISEKSEIFDDQFSVERPDGSNFTLKIRSTKLEDSAMYFCASRRNVWDPAYEQYFGPGTRLTVT.

This clonotype was recorded only once. The junction shows a germline mismatch at one end, possibly a read error. The chain has TRBV7-9 and TRBJ2-5; TRBD2 is a possible D gene (5 bases). Germline values: CDR1 SEHNR, CDR2 FQNEAQ (reference sequence). The CDR3 is made up of 15 amino acids. Here the CDR3 DNA reads TGTGCCAGCAGCTACGCCCTAGCAGATCAAGAGACCCGGTACTTC. It translates to CASSYALADQETRYF.

This chain joins TRBV27 and TRBJ1-4; a possible D gene is TRBD1 (6 bases). The CDR3 runs 13 residues. Germline V gene sequence: CDR1 MNHEY, CDR2 SMNVEV (reference sequence). Between the trimmed V and J ends, which lost 6 bases and 8 bases, there was a span of 13 bases. This chain's CDR3 is CASRPTGFEKLFF. In DNA, the CDR3 is TGTGCCAGCAGACCTACAGGGTTCGAAAAACTGTTTTTT. The complete variable domain, with remaining parts taken from reference TRBV27 and TRBJ1-4, reads EAQVTQNPRYLITVTGKKLTVTCSQNMNHEYMSWYRQDPGLGLRQIYYSMNVEVTDKGDVPEGYKVSRKEKRNFPLILESPSPNQTSLYFCASRPTGFEKLFFGSGTQLSVL.